Sequencing of this T cell receptor (beta chain) was carried out in a study of shared clonotypes between healthy human individuals. Points from the study as a whole: Sampling included only blood; tissue repertoires likely differ. Estimated richness was generally greater in naive than memory subsets.

In the case of this clone: Its target is not known. Distinct nucleotide sequences in the sample also encode this CDR3.

Germline CDR1 MNHEY, CDR2 SMNVEV (reference sequence). The CDR3 runs 11 residues. V was pared by 3 bases and J by 10 bases, with 7 bases between. Sorted-subset replicate PCRs used about 200 ng of genomic DNA. This amount corresponded to 30,000 to 35,000 T cell genomes. Sequencing used immunoSEQ multiplex PCR; TCRdb keeps in-frame clones, though not all of them. The sample records roughly 700,000 clones, 90% being singletons. The sequenced material came from memory CD8+ T cells from PBMCs. Subset: CD45RO+ cells pooled with CCR7-negative TemRA cells. The origin of this receptor is a man between 18 and 35 years old in good health. Some clones in this sample may be carry-over from other donors' samples. The chain couples TRBV27 to TRBJ2-1; D not certain. The CDR3 nucleotides are TGTGCCAGCAGTTTCGGGCTGGAGCAGTTCTTC. Its translation: CASSFGLEQFF.